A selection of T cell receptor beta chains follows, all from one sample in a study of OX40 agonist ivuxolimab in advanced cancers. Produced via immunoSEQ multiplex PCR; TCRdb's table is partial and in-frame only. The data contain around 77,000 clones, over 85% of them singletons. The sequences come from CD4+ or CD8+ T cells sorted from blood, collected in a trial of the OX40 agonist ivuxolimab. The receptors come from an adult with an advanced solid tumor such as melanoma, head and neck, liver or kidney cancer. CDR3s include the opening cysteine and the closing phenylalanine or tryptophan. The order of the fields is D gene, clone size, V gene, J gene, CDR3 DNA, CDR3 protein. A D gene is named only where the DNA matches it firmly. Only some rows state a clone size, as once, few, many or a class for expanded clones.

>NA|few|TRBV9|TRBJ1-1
TGTGCCAGCAGCGTTTTACAGGGAGGCACTGAAGCTTTCTTT
CASSVLQGGTEAFF
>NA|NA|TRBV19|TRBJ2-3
TGTGCCAGTAACCCCCATGCTGGCACAGATACGCAGTATTTT
CASNPHAGTDTQYF
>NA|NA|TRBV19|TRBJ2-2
TGTGCCAGTAGTATAGGAGGGGTCGGGGAGCTGTTTTTT
CASSIGGVGELFF
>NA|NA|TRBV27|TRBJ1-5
TGTGCCAGCAGTTTATCGTCAGGGCGCAATCAGCCCCAGCATTTT
CASSLSSGRNQPQHF
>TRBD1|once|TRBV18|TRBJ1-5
TGTGCCAGCCGCAGGACAGGAGGCAATCAGCCCCAGCATTTT
CASRRTGGNQPQHF
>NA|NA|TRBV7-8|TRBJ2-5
TGTGCCAGCAGCTATTACGGGGCACCCCAAGAGACCCAGTACTTC
CASSYYGAPQETQYF
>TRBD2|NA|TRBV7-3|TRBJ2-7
TGTGCCAGCAGCTTAGGGGGAGGGTACGAGCAGTACTTC
CASSLGGGYEQYF
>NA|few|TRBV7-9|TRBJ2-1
TGTGCCAGCAGCGATTACAATGAGCAGTTCTTC
CASSDYNEQFF
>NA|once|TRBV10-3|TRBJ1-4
TGTGCCATCAGTGAGTCAGGCGCAACTAATGAAAAACTGTTTTTT
CAISESGATNEKLFF
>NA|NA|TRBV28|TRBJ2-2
TGTGCCAGCAGTTTAGGACTCCACACCGGGGAGCTGTTTTTT
CASSLGLHTGELFF
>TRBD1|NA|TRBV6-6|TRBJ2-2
TGTGCCAGCAGGCCCCACCGGGACAGATTGGTCGGGGAGCTGTTTTTT
CASRPHRDRLVGELFF
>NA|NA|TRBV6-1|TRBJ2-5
TGTGCCAGCAACGACAGGATGGGATACGAGACCCAGTACTTC
CASNDRMGYETQYF
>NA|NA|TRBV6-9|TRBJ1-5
TGTGCCAGCAGTTACGGCGGTCAGCCCCAGCATTTT
CASSYGGQPQHF
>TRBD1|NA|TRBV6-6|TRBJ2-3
TGTGCCAGCAGTAAACAGGGGGCTATCGATACGCAGTATTTT
CASSKQGAIDTQYF
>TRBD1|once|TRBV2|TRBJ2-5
TGTGCCAGCAGTGGGGGACAGGGGCTGGAGACCCAGTACTTC
CASSGGQGLETQYF
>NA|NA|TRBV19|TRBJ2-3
TGTGCCAGTAGTCGACAGGCCATAGATACGCAGTATTTT
CASSRQAIDTQYF
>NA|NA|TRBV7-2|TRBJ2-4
TGTGCCAGCAGCTTGGAGGGAGGGGGAGGGAGCATTCAGTACTTC
CASSLEGGGGSIQYF
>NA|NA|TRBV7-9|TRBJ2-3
TGTGCCAGCAGCTCCCCGGGGACTAGCACAGATACGCAGTATTTT
CASSSPGTSTDTQYF
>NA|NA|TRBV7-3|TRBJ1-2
TGTGCCAGCAGCCCGAGGGCGGGGTATGGCTACACCTTC
CASSPRAGYGYTF
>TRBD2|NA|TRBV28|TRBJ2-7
TGTGCCAGCACGGAGCGGGAGATAACCTACGAGCAGTACTTC
CASTEREITYEQYF
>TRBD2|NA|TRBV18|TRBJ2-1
TGTGCCAGCTCACCTGGCGGGAGTTCCTACAATGAGCAGTTCTTC
CASSPGGSSYNEQFF
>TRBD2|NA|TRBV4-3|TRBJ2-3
TGCGCCAGCAGCCAGGGGGGGTCTGATACGCAGTATTTT
CASSQGGSDTQYF
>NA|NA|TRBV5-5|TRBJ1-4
TGTGCCAGCAGGATCGTAACGGGAGCAACTAATGAAAAACTGTTTTTT
CASRIVTGATNEKLFF
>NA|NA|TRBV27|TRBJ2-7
TGTGCCGCAGGAGGAGGGGGTATCATACGGGAGCAGTACTTC
CAAGGGGIIREQYF
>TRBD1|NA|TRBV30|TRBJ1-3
TGTGCCTGGTCGACAGGGCCGGGAAACACCATATATTTT
CAWSTGPGNTIYF
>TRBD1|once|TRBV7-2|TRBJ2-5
TGTGCCAGCACAAGACAACCGCAGGGGGCCGTAGAGACCCAGTACTTC
CASTRQPQGAVETQYF
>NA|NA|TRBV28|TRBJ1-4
TGTGCCATCAGTGGTGAAAAACTGTTTTTT
CAISGEKLFF
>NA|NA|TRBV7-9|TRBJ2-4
TGTGCCAGCAGCCGCGACAGTGGGGTAGGGAAAACCATTCAGTACTTC
CASSRDSGVGKTIQYF
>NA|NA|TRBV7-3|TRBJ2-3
TGTGCCAGCCGGGGGGCCCTTAGCACAGATACGCAGTATTTT
CASRGALSTDTQYF
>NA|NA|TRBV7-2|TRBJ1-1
TGTGCCAGCAGCTTAACGGGGGTCGATGAAGCTTTCTTT
CASSLTGVDEAFF
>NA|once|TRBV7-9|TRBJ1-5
TGTGCCAGCAGCTTAGTATGGCCCAAGGGCAGAATCAATCAGCCCCAGCATTTT
CASSLVWPKGRINQPQHF
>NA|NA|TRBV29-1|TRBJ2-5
TGCAGCGTAGCGTTAGAAGAGACCCAGTACTTC
CSVALEETQYF
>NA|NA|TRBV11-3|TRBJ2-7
TGTGCCAGCGAGGGGCCTACACAGAGCTCCTACGAGCAGTACTTC
CASEGPTQSSYEQYF
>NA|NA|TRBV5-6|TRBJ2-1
TGTGCCAGCAGCCTCTTTGGGGGTCTAGGAGATGAGCAGTTCTTC
CASSLFGGLGDEQFF
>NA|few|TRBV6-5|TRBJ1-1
TGTGCCAGCAGTGGAAGGGGGGCTGAAGCTTTCTTT
CASSGRGAEAFF
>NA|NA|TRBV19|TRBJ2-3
TGTGCCAGTAGTTTGGAGGGGAGCACAGATACGCAGTATTTT
CASSLEGSTDTQYF
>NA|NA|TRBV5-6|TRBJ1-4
TGTGCCAGCAGCTTGGGGCCAACACCTTTAACTAATGAAAAACTGTTTTTT
CASSLGPTPLTNEKLFF
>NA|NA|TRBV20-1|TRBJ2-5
TGCAGTGCCGGGGAAGAGACCCAGTACTTC
CSAGEETQYF
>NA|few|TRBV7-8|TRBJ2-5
TGTGCCAGCAGCATGAACAACCGGGACTACCAAGAGACCCAGTACTTC
CASSMNNRDYQETQYF
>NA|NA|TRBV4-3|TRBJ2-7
TGCGCCAGCAGTCTACACAGGGAACGAGAGCAGTACTTC
CASSLHREREQYF
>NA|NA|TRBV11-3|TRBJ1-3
TGTGCCAGCAGCGAACACGCGGGAAACACCATATATTTT
CASSEHAGNTIYF
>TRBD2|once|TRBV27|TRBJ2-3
TGTGCCAGCAGGCCTAGCGGGAGTATGGGGTTTAGGCAGTATTTT
CASRPSGSMGFRQYF
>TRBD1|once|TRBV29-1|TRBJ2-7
TGCAGCGTACACACCGGGACAGGGGGCTACGAGCAGTACTTC
CSVHTGTGGYEQYF
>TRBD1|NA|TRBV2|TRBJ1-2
TGTGCCAGCAGTGCAGACACAGGGGGCTCTGGCTACACCTTC
CASSADTGGSGYTF